These 30 T cell receptor beta chains originate from one sample sequenced in a study of blood T cell repertoires in COVID-19. Method: immunoSEQ multiplex PCR; TCRdb's copy keeps in-frame clones and lacks some. Among roughly 220,000 clones, about four fifths were seen once, and the ten largest hold 2% to 2.5%. Sample: peripheral blood. The receptors originated from a woman in her sixties or seventies with acute or convalescent COVID-19.

This clone came up once. The chain links TRBV15 to TRBJ2-5; 8 bases agree with TRBD2. The CDR3 sequence is 16 residues long. Germline values: CDR1 LNHNV, CDR2 YYDKDF (reference sequence). J lost 4 bases, V lost 1 base, and 8 bases had no gene match. The CDR3 DNA sequence: TGTGCCACCAGCAGAGCCAATAGCGGGGTGGGAGAGACCCAGTACTTC. This sequence encodes CATSRANSGVGETQYF. Supplemented by reference TRBV15 and TRBJ2-5, the full variable domain reads DAMVIQNPRYQVTQFGKPVTLSCSQTLNHNVMYWYQQKSSQAPKLLFHYYDKDFNNEADTPDNFQSRRPNTSFCFLDIRSPGLGDTAMYLCATSRANSGVGETQYFGPGTRLLVL.

The CDR3 DNA reads TGTGCCAGCAGCTTAGGGTCGGCGGGGGATTCCCCTTACAATGAGCAGTTCTTC. This codes for CASSLGSAGDSPYNEQFF. The V and J genes are TRBV11-3 and TRBJ2-1; TRBD2 aligns across 7 bases. Trimming removed 1 base from V and 4 bases from J; junction bases left unmatched: 13. This CDR3 has 18 amino acids. Germline V gene data show CDR1 as SGHNT and CDR2 as YENEEA. Full variable domain (remainder filled in from reference TRBV11-3 and TRBJ2-1): EAGVVQSPRYKIIEKKQPVAFWCNPISGHNTLYWYLQNLGQGPELLIRYENEEAVDDSQLPKDRFSAERLKGVDSTLKIQPAELGDSAVYLCASSLGSAGDSPYNEQFFGPGTRLTVL.

Regarding this clone: Other DNA sequences in this specimen translate into the identical CDR3. The J gene is TRBJ1-6, the V gene TRBV27, with no clear D. Germline lookup yields CDR1 MNHEY and CDR2 SMNVEV (reference sequence). The CDR3 runs to 13 residues. The ends were cut back, 3 bases at V and 3 bases at J, with 3 bases in the middle. CDR3 sequence (DNA): TGTGCCAGCAGTTTTAACTATAATTCACCCCTCCACTTT. Its protein is CASSFNYNSPLHF.

The chain uses TRBV2 and TRBJ2-7, with TRBD1 matching over 8 bases. V was clipped by 3 bases and J by 4 bases; unmatched bases: 2. This CDR3 contains 13 residues. Looked up from germline, CDR1 is SNHLY and CDR2 is FYNNEI. The CDR3 bases are TGTGCCAGCAGTGACAGGGGGCTGTACGAGCAGTACTTC. Its translation: CASSDRGLYEQYF.

This chain joins TRBV19 and TRBJ1-4; 9 bases line up with TRBD1. The germline CDR1 and CDR2 sequences are LNHDA and SQIVND (reference sequence). The CDR3 spans 15 residues. Trimming took 6 bases from V and 4 from J; bases not matched to a gene: 6. This CDR3 is CASSPRGQGNEKLFF. DNA of the CDR3: TGTGCCAGTAGCCCCAGGGGACAGGGTAATGAAAAACTGTTTTTT.

The V call is TRBV19, the J call TRBJ1-5, with TRBD1 matching 10 bases. Germline trimming cut 11 bases from V and 7 bases from J; bases unmatched to any gene: 17. Germline V gene lookup returns CDR1 LNHDA and CDR2 SQIVND (reference sequence). The CDR3 extends over 16 amino acids. The CDR3 reads CARRHRDRGVEQPQHF. The DNA of the CDR3 is TGTGCCCGACGACACCGGGACAGGGGAGTTGAGCAGCCCCAGCATTTT.

This clone has a single count. This chain links TRBV19 with TRBJ1-5, with D possibly being TRBD1 (6 bases). There are 15 residues in the CDR3. Germline V CDR1 and CDR2: LNHDA, SQIVND (reference sequence). V was cut by 6 bases and J by 0 bases, with 12 bases left in between. This CDR3 is CASRNRENSNQPQHF. CDR3 nucleotides: TGTGCCAGTAGGAACAGGGAGAATAGCAATCAGCCCCAGCATTTT.

This rearrangement joins TRBV6-5 to TRBJ2-2; D unresolved. The CDR3 is 13 residues long. In germline, CDR1 is MNHEY, CDR2 SVGAGI. V lost 4 bases, J lost 7 bases, and 10 bases lay in between. CDR3 nucleotide sequence: TGTGCCAGCAGTTCCTATGGTATCGGGGAGCTGTTTTTT. Residues: CASSSYGIGELFF.

CDR3 protein: CASSSRGGSGNTIYF. CDR3 nucleotides: TGTGCCAGCAGCTCAAGAGGGGGCTCTGGAAACACCATATATTTT. V and J are TRBV7-2 and TRBJ1-3; weak D call: TRBD1 (6 bases). The germline CDR1 and CDR2 sequences are SGHTA and FQGNSA. The CDR3 has 15 residues. The V end lost 4 bases, the J end lost 0 bases, and 10 bases lay between the germline ends.

On this clone: This sample also contains other DNA sequences that code for the same CDR3. The gene calls are TRBV5-1 and TRBJ1-1; possible D gene TRBD1, 5 bases. The V end was cut by 3 bases, the J end by 1 base, with 7 bases between. CDR1 is SGHRS and CDR2 is YFSETQ in the germline V gene. CDR3 length equals 13 residues. DNA of the CDR3: TGCGCCAGCAGCTCGACAGAGAACACTGAAGCTTTCTTT. Its protein product is CASSSTENTEAFF.

This clone was seen a handful of times. The CDR3 DNA reads TGTGCCAGCAGAAGGACTAGCGGGGCCCCGGATACGCAGTATTTT. This sequence encodes CASRRTSGAPDTQYF. The V gene is TRBV7-9, the J gene TRBJ2-3, with TRBD2 matching 12 bases. The junction had 7 bases not matched to a gene; V was cut back by 6 bases and J by 6 bases. Germline CDR1 is SEHNR and CDR2 is FQNEAQ (reference sequence). The CDR3 totals 15 residues.

The CDR3 region has the DNA TGTGCCAGCAGCTCCGGGAACACTGACTATGGCTACACCTTC. As protein: CASSSGNTDYGYTF. The chain joins TRBV5-6 to TRBJ1-2; D uncertain. CDR3 size: 14 residues. V was clipped by 3 bases and J by 3 bases, with 12 bases between them. The germline CDR1 and CDR2 sequences are SGHDT and YYEEEE.

The chain combines TRBV29-1 with TRBJ1-2; D gene ambiguous. CDR3 length: 12 residues. The V end lost 0 bases, the J end lost 2 bases, and 4 bases lay between the germline ends. Germline V gene data show CDR1 as SQVTM and CDR2 as ANQGSEA. Here the CDR3 DNA reads TGCAGCGTTGAAGATAGAAACTATGGCTACACCTTC. It specifies CSVEDRNYGYTF. Filled out from reference TRBV29-1 and TRBJ1-2, the complete variable domain reads SAVISQKPSRDICQRGTSLTIQCQVDSQVTMMFWYRQQPGQSLTLIATANQGSEATYESGFVIDKFPISRPNLTFSTLTVSNMSPEDSSIYLCSVEDRNYGYTFGSGTRLTVV.

The CDR3 loop is CASSPQSQGFNEKLFF. CDR3 nucleotides: TGTGCCAGCAGCCCTCAGTCTCAGGGGTTTAATGAAAAACTGTTTTTT. V gene TRBV5-6 combines with J gene TRBJ1-4, with a weak D call TRBD1 (6 bases). V was cut by 4 bases and J by 4 bases, with 17 bases left in between. This CDR3 is built from 16 residues. Germline CDR1 is SGHDT and CDR2 is YYEEEE. The full variable domain, completed using reference TRBV5-6 and TRBJ1-4, is DAGVTQSPTHLIKTRGQQVTLRCSPKSGHDTVSWYQQALGQGPQFIFQYYEEEERQRGNFPDRFSGHQFPNYSSELNVNALLLGDSALYLCASSPQSQGFNEKLFFGSGTQLSVL.

The chain is built from TRBV3-1 (or the pseudogene TRBV3-2) and TRBJ1-4, with D unresolved. The CDR3 spans 14 residues. The V end was cut by 2 bases, the J end by 8 bases, with 12 bases between. Germline CDR1 reads LGHDT; CDR2 reads YNNKEL (reference sequence). The CDR3 region has the DNA TGTGCCAGCAGCCAAAAGCCAAATTCAGAAAAACTGTTTTTT. Protein sequence: CASSQKPNSEKLFF.

The chain carries TRBV18 and TRBJ1-1; D possibly corresponds to TRBD1 (6 bases). The CDR3 runs to 15 residues. Trimming took 0 bases from V and 6 from J, leaving 14 bases between them. Germline CDR1 and CDR2: KGHSH and LQKENI. The DNA of the CDR3 is TGTGCCAGCTCACCACCGGCAGGGGCGAGGGCTGAAGCTTTCTTT. Translation gives CASSPPAGARAEAFF. The entire variable domain, with the rest obtained from reference TRBV18 and TRBJ1-1, is as follows: NAGVMQNPRHLVRRRGQEARLRCSPMKGHSHVYWYRQLPEEGLKFMVYLQKENIIDESGMPKERFSAEFPKEGPSILRIQQVVRGDSAAYFCASSPPAGARAEAFFGQGTRLTVV.

This sequence joins TRBV30 and TRBJ1-5, with D perhaps TRBD1 (6 bases). The CDR3 contains 15 residues. Trimming cost V 2 bases and J 9 bases, with 20 bases left between them. Germline V lookup: CDR1 GTSNPN, CDR2 SVGIG (reference sequence). The CDR3 DNA reads as TGTGCCTGGAGTCTCAGGACAGTTAAGGAAATGCCCCAGCATTTT. Amino acid sequence: CAWSLRTVKEMPQHF. Based on the CDR3 plus reference TRBV30 and TRBJ1-5, the full variable domain is SQTIHQWPATLVQPVGSPLSLECTVEGTSNPNLYWYRQAAGRGLQLLFYSVGIGQISSEVPQNLSASRPQDRQFILSSKKLLLSDSGFYLCAWSLRTVKEMPQHFGDGTRLSIL.

V usage is TRBV30 and J usage is TRBJ1-1; TRBD1 might be the D (6 bases). Per the germline V gene, CDR1 is GTSNPN and CDR2 is SVGIG (reference sequence). This CDR3 is 15 amino acids long. The ends were cut back, 0 bases at V and 1 base at J, with 12 bases in the middle. CDR3 sequence (DNA): TGTGCCTGGAGTGTACAGGGCAGGAAGAACACTGAAGCTTTCTTT. This sequence encodes CAWSVQGRKNTEAFF. Filled out from reference TRBV30 and TRBJ1-1, the complete variable domain reads SQTIHQWPATLVQPVGSPLSLECTVEGTSNPNLYWYRQAAGRGLQLLFYSVGIGQISSEVPQNLSASRPQDRQFILSSKKLLLSDSGFYLCAWSVQGRKNTEAFFGQGTRLTVV.

V usage is TRBV18 and J usage is TRBJ2-5, with D possibly being TRBD1 (6 bases). CDR3 size: 15 residues. The V gene's germline CDR1 is KGHSH and CDR2 LQKENI. V lost 2 bases and J lost 5, with 15 bases in between. This CDR3 is CASSPGRGPRETQYF. The CDR3 DNA sequence: TGTGCCAGCTCACCAGGCAGGGGTCCGCGGGAGACCCAGTACTTC.

The chain has TRBV19 and TRBJ1-2; D call uncertain. CDR1 LNHDA and CDR2 SQIVND come from the germline V gene (reference sequence). V lost 2 bases, J lost 3 bases, and 10 bases lay in between. The CDR3 sequence is 14 residues long. CDR3 sequence reads: CASSISGVDYGYTF. CDR3 DNA sequence: TGTGCCAGTAGTATAAGTGGAGTGGACTATGGCTACACCTTC.

CDR3 DNA sequence: TGTGCCACCAGTGACTCCGGGAGCTCTGGAAACACCATATATTTT. It codes for CATSDSGSSGNTIYF. The rearrangement uses TRBV24-1 and TRBJ1-3; D ambiguous. CDR1 and CDR2 from the germline V gene are KGHDR and SFDVKD. The CDR3 length is 15 residues. V lost 4 bases to trimming and J lost 0 bases, with 9 bases between them.

V is TRBV10-2 and J is TRBJ1-5; D remains unclear. Germline V gene lookup returns CDR1 WSHSY and CDR2 SAAADI. Trimming took 4 bases from V and 13 from J, leaving 17 bases between them. CDR3 size: 13 residues. CDR3 in DNA: TGCGCCAGCAGTGGAGCCGGAGGAGCAATTCAGCATTTT. Translated: CASSGAGGAIQHF.

V usage is TRBV28 and J usage is TRBJ1-5, with D possibly matching TRBD1 (6 bases). Germline CDR1 MDHEN, CDR2 SYDVKM. Between the trimmed V and J ends, which lost 5 bases and 0 bases, there was a span of 20 bases. The CDR3 runs to 18 residues. DNA of the CDR3: TGTGCCAGCAGTCGGACAGTCTTCAAACCCTATAGCAATCAGCCCCAGCATTTT. It translates to CASSRTVFKPYSNQPQHF.

The chain is built from TRBV14 and TRBJ2-1; D perhaps matches TRBD2 (5 bases). Looked up from germline, CDR1 is SGHDN and CDR2 is FVKESK. The CDR3 is made up of 11 amino acids. Trimming removed 5 bases at V and 8 bases at J, with 7 bases between. The CDR3 DNA reads TGTGCCAGCAGCGTTAGCGATGAGCAGTTCTTC. Protein product: CASSVSDEQFF.

The chain carries TRBV24-1 and TRBJ2-1; D perhaps matches TRBD2 (5 bases). There are 13 residues in the CDR3. Looked up from germline, CDR1 is KGHDR and CDR2 is SFDVKD. Trimming pared 6 bases from V and 13 bases from J, leaving 18 bases between. The CDR3 nucleotides read TGTGCCACCAGTCCTTCTAGCCTACCGCTCCAGTTCTTC. Residues: CATSPSSLPLQFF.

The genes are TRBV7-9 and TRBJ1-2; 9 positions match TRBD1. With V trimmed by 6 bases and J by 4 bases, 6 bases remained unmatched. Germline-derived CDR1 and CDR2 are SEHNR and FQNEAQ (reference sequence). The CDR3 length is 14 residues. The CDR3 DNA sequence: TGTGCCAGCAGACCGGACAGGGGAGCCTATGGCTACACCTTC. Translating it yields CASRPDRGAYGYTF.

The CDR3 bases are TGTGCCACCAGTGATTCCCAGGAGGTACCCTACAATGAGCAGTTCTTC. This encodes CATSDSQEVPYNEQFF. V is TRBV24-1 and J is TRBJ2-1; TRBD2 might be the D (5 bases). Germline assignment: CDR1 KGHDR and CDR2 SFDVKD. With 2 bases removed from V and 2 bases from J, the gap between germline ends came to 12 bases. This CDR3 region has 16 residues.

The rearrangement links TRBV11-2 to TRBJ2-1, with 8 nucleotides matching TRBD1. CDR3 length: 16 amino acids. Germline V CDR1 and CDR2: SGHAT, FQNNGV. Unmatched junction bases numbered 4, after V lost 0 bases and J lost 3 bases. CDR3 sequence (DNA): TGTGCCAGCAGCTTAGATCCGGGACAGGTCTACAATGAGCAGTTCTTC. This encodes CASSLDPGQVYNEQFF.

The chain has TRBV5-4 and TRBJ2-5; the match to TRBD2 covers 12 bases. V gave up 7 bases and J gave up 5 bases; unmatched junction bases: 6. The V gene's germline CDR1 is SGHNT and CDR2 YYREEE (reference sequence). The CDR3 extends over 14 amino acids. Written as DNA, the CDR3 is TGTGCCAGCCACACTAGCGGGGGGATGGAGACCCAGTACTTC. It encodes CASHTSGGMETQYF.

The V gene is TRBV4-2, the J gene TRBJ2-7, with TRBD2 identical over 14 bases. This CDR3 is built from 15 residues. J lost 3 bases, V lost 4 bases, and 2 bases had no gene match. CDR1 is LGHNA, CDR2 YNFKEQ, per germline. The CDR3 DNA follows: TGTGCCAGCAGCCCTGGGACTAGCGGGGGCTACGAGCAGTACTTC. Translated, it gives CASSPGTSGGYEQYF.